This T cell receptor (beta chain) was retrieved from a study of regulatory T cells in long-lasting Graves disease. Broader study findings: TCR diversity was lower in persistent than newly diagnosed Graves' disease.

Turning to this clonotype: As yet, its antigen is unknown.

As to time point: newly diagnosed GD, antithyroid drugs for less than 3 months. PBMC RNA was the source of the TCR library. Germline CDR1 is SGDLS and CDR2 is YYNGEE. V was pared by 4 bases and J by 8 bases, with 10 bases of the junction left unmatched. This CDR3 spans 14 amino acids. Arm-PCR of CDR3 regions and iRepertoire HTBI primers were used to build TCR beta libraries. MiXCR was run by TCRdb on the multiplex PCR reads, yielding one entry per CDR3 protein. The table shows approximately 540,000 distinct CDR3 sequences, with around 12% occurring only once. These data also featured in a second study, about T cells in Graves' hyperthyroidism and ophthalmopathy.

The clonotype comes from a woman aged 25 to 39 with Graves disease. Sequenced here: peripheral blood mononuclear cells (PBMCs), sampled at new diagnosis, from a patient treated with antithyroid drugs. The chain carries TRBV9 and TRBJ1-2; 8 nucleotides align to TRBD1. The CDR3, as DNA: TGTGCCAGCAGCTCCCCAGGGGGCGCAGAGGGCTACACCTTC. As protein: CASSSPGGAEGYTF.